This TCR beta chain appears in the sequencing data of a study of blood T cell repertoires in COVID-19. After removal of 3 bases from V and 0 bases from J, the junction contained 5 bases not matched to a gene. Germline CDR1 is DFQATT and CDR2 is SNEGSKA (reference sequence). CDR3 size: 15 residues. The method was immunoSEQ multiplex PCR; TCRdb's version includes in-frame clones alone and lacks a portion of them. The data hold 55,000 to 80,000 clones, with more than 75% observed a single time. The TCR comes from a human donor in a cohort sampled during active COVID-19. The chain uses TRBV20-1 and TRBJ2-3, with 8 bases aligning to TRBD1. Input material: peripheral blood. The CDR3 coding sequence is TGCAGTGCTAGTAAACAGGGGGTTAGCACAGATACGCAGTATTTT. Residues: CSASKQGVSTDTQYF.